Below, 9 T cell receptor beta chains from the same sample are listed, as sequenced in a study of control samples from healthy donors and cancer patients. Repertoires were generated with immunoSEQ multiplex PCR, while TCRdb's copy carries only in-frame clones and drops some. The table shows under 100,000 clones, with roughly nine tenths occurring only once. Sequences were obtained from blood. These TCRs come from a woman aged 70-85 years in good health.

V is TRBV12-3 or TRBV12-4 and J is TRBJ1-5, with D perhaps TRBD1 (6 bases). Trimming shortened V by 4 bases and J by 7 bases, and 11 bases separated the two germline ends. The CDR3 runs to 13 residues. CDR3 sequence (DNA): TGTGCCAGCAGTTCGGGGGGCGTGCAGCCCCAGCATTTT. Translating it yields CASSSGGVQPQHF.

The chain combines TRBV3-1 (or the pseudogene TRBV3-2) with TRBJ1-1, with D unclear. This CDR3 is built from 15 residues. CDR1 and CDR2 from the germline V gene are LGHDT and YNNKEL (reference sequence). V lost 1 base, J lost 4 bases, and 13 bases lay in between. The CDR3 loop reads CASSQGGGFVTEAFF. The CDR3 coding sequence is TGTGCCAGCAGCCAAGGGGGAGGGTTTGTCACTGAAGCTTTCTTT.

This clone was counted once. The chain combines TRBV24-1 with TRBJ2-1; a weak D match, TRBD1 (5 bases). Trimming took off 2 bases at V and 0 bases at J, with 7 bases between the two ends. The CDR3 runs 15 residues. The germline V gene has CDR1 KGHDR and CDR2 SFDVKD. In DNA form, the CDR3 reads TGTGCCACCAGTGATTCTAGGGGCTCCTACAATGAGCAGTTCTTC. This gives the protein CATSDSRGSYNEQFF.

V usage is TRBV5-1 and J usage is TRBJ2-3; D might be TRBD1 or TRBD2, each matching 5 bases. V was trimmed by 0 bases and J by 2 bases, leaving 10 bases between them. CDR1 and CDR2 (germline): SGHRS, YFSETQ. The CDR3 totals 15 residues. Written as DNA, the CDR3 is TGCGCCAGCAGCTTGGTTCGGGGCCCCACAGATACGCAGTATTTT. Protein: CASSLVRGPTDTQYF.

The CDR3 coding sequence is TGTGCCAGCAGTTACGGTGCTCCCAGGGGCACTGAAGCTTTCTTT. Translated: CASSYGAPRGTEAFF. This rearrangement joins TRBV6-5 to TRBJ1-1; D may be TRBD1 (6 bases). The CDR3 loop spans 15 amino acids. Germline values: CDR1 MNHEY, CDR2 SVGAGI. V gave up 2 bases and J gave up 4 bases, with 14 bases separating them.

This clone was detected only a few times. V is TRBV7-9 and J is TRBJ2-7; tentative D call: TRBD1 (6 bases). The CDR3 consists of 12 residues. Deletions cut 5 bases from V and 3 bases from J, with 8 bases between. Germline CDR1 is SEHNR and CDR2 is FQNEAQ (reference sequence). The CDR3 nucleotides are TGTGCCAGCAGCACAGGGATCTACGAGCAGTACTTC. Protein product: CASSTGIYEQYF.

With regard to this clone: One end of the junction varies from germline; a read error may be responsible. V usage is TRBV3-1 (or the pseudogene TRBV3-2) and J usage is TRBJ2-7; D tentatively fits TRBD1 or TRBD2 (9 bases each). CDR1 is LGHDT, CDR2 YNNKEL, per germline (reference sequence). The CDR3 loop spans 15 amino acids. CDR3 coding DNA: TGTGCCAGCAGCCCCCGCCCCCGGGACAGGGCGGGGGGGACTTTC. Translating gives CASSPRPRDRAGGTF.

The CDR3: CASVGGSAQYF. The CDR3, as DNA: TGTGCCAGCGTCGGGGGATCGGCCCAGTACTTC. The chain combines TRBV2 with TRBJ2-5; D perhaps matches TRBD2 (6 bases). Deletions cut 8 bases from V and 9 bases from J, with 13 bases between. CDR1 SNHLY and CDR2 FYNNEI come from the germline V gene. There are 11 residues in the CDR3.

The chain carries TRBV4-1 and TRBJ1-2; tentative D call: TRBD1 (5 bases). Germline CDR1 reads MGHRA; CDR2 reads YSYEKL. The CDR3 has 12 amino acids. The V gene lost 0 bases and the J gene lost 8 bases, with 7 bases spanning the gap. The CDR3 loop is CASSQDTGGYTF. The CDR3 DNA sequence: TGCGCCAGCAGCCAAGATACAGGCGGCTACACCTTC.